The rows below give T cell receptor beta chains drawn from one sample of a study of shared clonotypes between healthy human individuals. Profiling relied on immunoSEQ multiplex PCR, and the TCRdb table lists in-frame clones only, not all of them. This sample has 2 million to 2.5 million clones, with around 92% found just once. Sequences were obtained from naive CD4+ T cells from PBMCs. Receptors were obtained from a man younger than 35 in good health. Some clones in this sample may be carry-over from other donors' samples. The CDR3 runs from the conserved cysteine through the conserved F or W. Fields, in order: J gene, V gene, D gene, clone size, CDR3 DNA, CDR3 protein. D genes are given only for firm matches. Size tells how often a clone was seen (once, few, many) or the class of an expanded clone, and some rows leave it out.

J gene: TRBJ2-7
V gene: TRBV11-2
D gene: -
clone size: once
CDR3 DNA: TGTGCCAGCAGCTTAATCATAGCCCACGAGCAGTACTTC
CDR3 protein: CASSLIIAHEQYF

J gene: TRBJ2-7
V gene: TRBV18
D gene: TRBD1
clone size: -
CDR3 DNA: TGTGCCAGCTCACCAGGTTGGCAGGGGGCAGGCGAGCAGTACTTC
CDR3 protein: CASSPGWQGAGEQYF

J gene: TRBJ2-1
V gene: TRBV5-1
D gene: -
clone size: -
CDR3 DNA: TGCGCCAGCAGCCCGGGAAGCTCCTACAATGAGCAGTTCTTC
CDR3 protein: CASSPGSSYNEQFF

J gene: TRBJ2-5
V gene: TRBV4-2
D gene: -
clone size: -
CDR3 DNA: TGTGCCAGCAGCCAAGAATTGGGCGGGTGGATAGAGACCCAGTACTTC
CDR3 protein: CASSQELGGWIETQYF

J gene: TRBJ1-2
V gene: TRBV27
D gene: TRBD1
clone size: -
CDR3 DNA: TGTGCCAGCAGTTCCCGGACAGGGAACTATGGCTACACCTTC
CDR3 protein: CASSSRTGNYGYTF

J gene: TRBJ2-7
V gene: TRBV18
D gene: TRBD2
clone size: -
CDR3 DNA: TGTGCCAGCTCGGGAACTAGCGGGCAGGCCTACGAGCAGTACTTC
CDR3 protein: CASSGTSGQAYEQYF

J gene: TRBJ1-4
V gene: TRBV5-1
D gene: TRBD1
clone size: -
CDR3 DNA: TGCGCCAGCAGCTTGGCGGGGACAGGGAATGAAAAACTGTTTTTT
CDR3 protein: CASSLAGTGNEKLFF

J gene: TRBJ1-1
V gene: TRBV28
D gene: -
clone size: -
CDR3 DNA: TGTGCCAGCAGTTTATGGACAGTGAACACTGAAGCTTTCTTT
CDR3 protein: CASSLWTVNTEAFF

J gene: TRBJ1-4
V gene: TRBV5-6
D gene: TRBD1
clone size: -
CDR3 DNA: TGTGCCAGCAGCACCCTGGACAGGGTGCCCAATGAAAAACTGTTTTTT
CDR3 protein: CASSTLDRVPNEKLFF

J gene: TRBJ2-2
V gene: TRBV28
D gene: -
clone size: -
CDR3 DNA: TGTGCCAGCAGTTTACCCCAGGGGGAGCTGTTTTTT
CDR3 protein: CASSLPQGELFF

J gene: TRBJ2-3
V gene: TRBV29-1
D gene: TRBD2
clone size: -
CDR3 DNA: TGCAGCGTTGGGAGCGGGAGGAGCACAGATACGCAGTATTTT
CDR3 protein: CSVGSGRSTDTQYF

J gene: TRBJ1-5
V gene: TRBV7-8
D gene: -
clone size: once
CDR3 DNA: TGTGCCAGCAGCTTAGAAAGGACTTGGGTGCCCGTAGCCCAGCATTTT
CDR3 protein: CASSLERTWVPVAQHF

J gene: TRBJ1-3
V gene: TRBV19
D gene: TRBD1
clone size: -
CDR3 DNA: TGTGCCAGTAGTCGACAGGGGGCTGGTGGAAACACCATATATTTT
CDR3 protein: CASSRQGAGGNTIYF

J gene: TRBJ2-1
V gene: TRBV19
D gene: -
clone size: -
CDR3 DNA: TGTGCCAGTATGGGGTATATTGAGCAGTTCTTC
CDR3 protein: CASMGYIEQFF

J gene: TRBJ2-1
V gene: TRBV7-2
D gene: -
clone size: -
CDR3 DNA: TGTGCCAGCAGCTTGAACAGGGAGAATGAGCAGTTCTTC
CDR3 protein: CASSLNRENEQFF

J gene: TRBJ1-2
V gene: TRBV30
D gene: TRBD1
clone size: -
CDR3 DNA: TGTGCCTGGGGGACAGGGGAATTTGCTAACTATGGCTACACCTTC
CDR3 protein: CAWGTGEFANYGYTF

J gene: TRBJ1-2
V gene: TRBV5-1
D gene: -
clone size: once
CDR3 DNA: TGCGCCAGCAGCTTCGACGGGATAAACTATGGCTACACCTTC
CDR3 protein: CASSFDGINYGYTF

J gene: TRBJ2-5
V gene: TRBV15
D gene: TRBD2
clone size: -
CDR3 DNA: TGTGCCACCAGCAGACTTGGTTGGGAGGGAAAGACCCAAGAGACCCAGTACTTC
CDR3 protein: CATSRLGWEGKTQETQYF

J gene: TRBJ1-1
V gene: TRBV5-1
D gene: -
clone size: -
CDR3 DNA: TGCGCCAGCAGCTTGGAGGGGCTGTGGACTGAAGCTTTCTTT
CDR3 protein: CASSLEGLWTEAFF

J gene: TRBJ2-7
V gene: TRBV27
D gene: TRBD1
clone size: once
CDR3 DNA: TGTGCCAGCAGGCCGGGACAGCTTTACGAGCAGTACTTC
CDR3 protein: CASRPGQLYEQYF

J gene: TRBJ2-7
V gene: TRBV28
D gene: -
clone size: -
CDR3 DNA: TGTGCCAGCAGTCAACTACTCACCCCACCTTCAGACGAGCAGTACTTC
CDR3 protein: CASSQLLTPPSDEQYF

J gene: TRBJ2-1
V gene: TRBV10-3
D gene: -
clone size: -
CDR3 DNA: TGTGCCATCAGCGGCCTTGGGGATGAGCAGTTCTTC
CDR3 protein: CAISGLGDEQFF

J gene: TRBJ1-3
V gene: TRBV2
D gene: -
clone size: once
CDR3 DNA: TGTGCCAGCACTGACGGGGCCCGCTCTGGAAACACCATATATTTT
CDR3 protein: CASTDGARSGNTIYF

J gene: TRBJ2-2
V gene: TRBV9
D gene: -
clone size: -
CDR3 DNA: TGTGCCAGCAGCGTAGCGGCAGGACAGCTCACCGGGGAGCTGTTTTTT
CDR3 protein: CASSVAAGQLTGELFF

J gene: TRBJ1-1
V gene: TRBV5-1
D gene: TRBD1
clone size: -
CDR3 DNA: TGCGCCAGCACCCAACCCGGGACAGGGAACACTGAAGCTTTCTTT
CDR3 protein: CASTQPGTGNTEAFF

J gene: TRBJ1-4
V gene: TRBV5-5
D gene: TRBD1
clone size: -
CDR3 DNA: TGTGCCAGCAGCTCACAGGGGGCAGTTGAAAAACTGTTTTTT
CDR3 protein: CASSSQGAVEKLFF

J gene: TRBJ2-7
V gene: TRBV7-8
D gene: -
clone size: once
CDR3 DNA: TGTGCCAGCAGCTTAGTTACACCCTCCGACAGCTACGAGCAGTACTTC
CDR3 protein: CASSLVTPSDSYEQYF

J gene: TRBJ1-2
V gene: TRBV28
D gene: -
clone size: -
CDR3 DNA: TGTGCCACTGAGCCGCGGGTCTATGGCTACACCTTC
CDR3 protein: CATEPRVYGYTF

J gene: TRBJ1-3
V gene: TRBV6-6
D gene: -
clone size: -
CDR3 DNA: TGTGCCAGCAGTACGAGATCTGGAAACACCATATATTTT
CDR3 protein: CASSTRSGNTIYF

J gene: TRBJ1-2
V gene: TRBV27
D gene: -
clone size: -
CDR3 DNA: TGTGCCAGCAGTTTCGTTGGGGCCCCATGGGATGGCTACACCTTC
CDR3 protein: CASSFVGAPWDGYTF

J gene: TRBJ2-7
V gene: TRBV11-2
D gene: -
clone size: -
CDR3 DNA: TGTGCCAGCAGCTTATGGAGGGATCTGAACGAGCAGTACTTC
CDR3 protein: CASSLWRDLNEQYF

J gene: TRBJ2-7
V gene: TRBV5-1
D gene: -
clone size: -
CDR3 DNA: TGCGCCAGCAGGAGCGAGGGCGCGTCCTACGAGCAGTACTTC
CDR3 protein: CASRSEGASYEQYF

J gene: TRBJ2-1
V gene: TRBV18
D gene: -
clone size: -
CDR3 DNA: TGTGCCAGCTCACCACCGAAGCAGGGGCTCTACAATGAGCAGTTCTTC
CDR3 protein: CASSPPKQGLYNEQFF

J gene: TRBJ1-1
V gene: TRBV5-6
D gene: -
clone size: -
CDR3 DNA: TGTGCCAGCAGCTTGCGAGAGGGGAGAATCACTGAAGCTTTCTTT
CDR3 protein: CASSLREGRITEAFF

J gene: TRBJ2-2
V gene: TRBV14
D gene: -
clone size: -
CDR3 DNA: TGTGCCAGCAGCCAATCCTGGAGCGGGGAGCTGTTTTTT
CDR3 protein: CASSQSWSGELFF

J gene: TRBJ2-2
V gene: TRBV6-5
D gene: -
clone size: -
CDR3 DNA: TGTGCCAGCAGTTACCCGGGAGTCGGGAAGCTGTTTTTT
CDR3 protein: CASSYPGVGKLFF

J gene: TRBJ1-1
V gene: TRBV5-1
D gene: -
clone size: few
CDR3 DNA: TGCGCCAGCAGCTCCCGGGACAAGAACACTGAAGCTTTCTTT
CDR3 protein: CASSSRDKNTEAFF

J gene: TRBJ1-3
V gene: TRBV9
D gene: -
clone size: -
CDR3 DNA: TGTGCCAGCAGCGGACAGACTGGAAACACCATATATTTT
CDR3 protein: CASSGQTGNTIYF

J gene: TRBJ2-5
V gene: TRBV29-1
D gene: -
clone size: -
CDR3 DNA: TGCAGCGTTCGTCCGTGGGACCAAGAGACCCAGTACTTC
CDR3 protein: CSVRPWDQETQYF

J gene: TRBJ2-2
V gene: TRBV27
D gene: TRBD2
clone size: -
CDR3 DNA: TGTGCCAGCAGTCCGATAACTAGCGGGAGGGCCTCCGGGGAGCTGTTTTTT
CDR3 protein: CASSPITSGRASGELFF

J gene: TRBJ2-5
V gene: TRBV5-1
D gene: -
clone size: -
CDR3 DNA: TGCGCCAGCAGCTTTCCGGAGGAGACCCAGTACTTC
CDR3 protein: CASSFPEETQYF

J gene: TRBJ2-2
V gene: TRBV9
D gene: -
clone size: -
CDR3 DNA: TGTGCCAGCAGCGTAGGCGGGTCTGTGAATACCGGGGAGCTGTTTTTT
CDR3 protein: CASSVGGSVNTGELFF

J gene: TRBJ1-2
V gene: TRBV28
D gene: -
clone size: -
CDR3 DNA: TGTGCCAGCAGTTTTGAGAGGGCCGCCTCATATGGCTACACCTTC
CDR3 protein: CASSFERAASYGYTF

J gene: TRBJ1-2
V gene: TRBV19
D gene: TRBD1
clone size: -
CDR3 DNA: TGTGCCAGTAGCCGACAGGGAGGGCCTAACTATGGCTACACCTTC
CDR3 protein: CASSRQGGPNYGYTF

J gene: TRBJ2-1
V gene: TRBV7-2
D gene: -
clone size: -
CDR3 DNA: TGTGCCAGCAGCTTTCAGGACAGGGAGGGCAATGAGCAGTTCTTC
CDR3 protein: CASSFQDREGNEQFF

J gene: TRBJ2-1
V gene: TRBV11-2
D gene: -
clone size: -
CDR3 DNA: TGTGCCAGCAGCTACCCCCTAGGGGTTTCCTACAATGAGCAGTTCTTC
CDR3 protein: CASSYPLGVSYNEQFF

J gene: TRBJ2-4
V gene: TRBV10-3
D gene: TRBD1
clone size: once
CDR3 DNA: TGTGCCATCAGTGAGTCGAGGACAGGGAAAAACATTCAGTACTTC
CDR3 protein: CAISESRTGKNIQYF

J gene: TRBJ2-7
V gene: TRBV18
D gene: TRBD2
clone size: -
CDR3 DNA: TGTGCCAGCTCACCGTCTAGCGGGATGTACGAGCAGTACTTC
CDR3 protein: CASSPSSGMYEQYF

J gene: TRBJ1-3
V gene: TRBV29-1
D gene: -
clone size: -
CDR3 DNA: TGCAGCGTTGAGAGTGGGGCAGGAGGAAACACCATATATTTT
CDR3 protein: CSVESGAGGNTIYF

J gene: TRBJ2-3
V gene: TRBV2
D gene: -
clone size: -
CDR3 DNA: TGTGCCAGCACTCAGCTCCCGGGGGCGGATACGCAGTATTTT
CDR3 protein: CASTQLPGADTQYF

J gene: TRBJ2-7
V gene: TRBV9
D gene: -
clone size: once
CDR3 DNA: TGTGCCAGCAGCGTAGATCATCTTTACGAGCAGTACTTC
CDR3 protein: CASSVDHLYEQYF